A selection of T cell receptor beta chains follows, all from one sample in a study of blood T cell repertoires in COVID-19. The assay was immunoSEQ multiplex PCR, and TCRdb's table has in-frame clones only and misses some. The data show approximately 250,000 clones, approximately 88% seen once. The sample consisted of peripheral blood. These receptors came from a woman between 70 and 85 years old with COVID-19, enrolled during active disease. The conserved cysteine and the conserved F or W are not part of the CDR3 here.

V | length | CDR3
TRBV19 | 11 | ASTRRGTDTQY
TRBV19 | 12 | ASETGTGLNEQF
TRBV28 | 13 | AIAPGGSYNSPLH
TRBV7-8 | 12 | ASTHAGTSYEQY
TRBV29-1 | 11 | SVDPQGTDTQY
TRBV7-6 | 13 | ASSASTGGADGYT
TRBV10-3 | 10 | AIGTGPDTQY
TRBV11-3 | 12 | ASSTRGLNTEAF
TRBV30 | 13 | AWGKEKGSFLTLH
TRBV18 | 13 | ASSDEGFVTGELF
TRBV3-1/TRBV3-2 | 14 | ASSSHWRAAYNEQF
TRBV28 | 13 | ASSPWDRSSYEQY
TRBV12-3/TRBV12-4 | 11 | ASSLGTGEGAF
TRBV4-1 | 13 | ASSQDRRADTPLH
TRBV9 | 12 | ASGLLDRSYEQY
TRBV4-1 | 14 | ASSYYVDSPNQSQH
TRBV6-5 | 10 | ASRPRGTEAF
TRBV19 | 13 | ASTWGDSRTDTQY
TRBV6-5 | 11 | ASRSGAHYGYT
TRBV19 | 11 | ASSIGGPYGYT
TRBV5-1 | 12 | ASSRDRTNEKLF
TRBV1 | 14 | TSSREGLDCSYEQY
TRBV28 | 11 | ASSLYTSGEQY
TRBV12-3/TRBV12-4 | 9 | AGASGDTQY
TRBV28 | 10 | ASSTTGSTLH
TRBV5-1 | 13 | ASSRSLAGDGEQF
TRBV9 | 12 | ASSSDRGTDTQY
TRBV5-1 | 13 | ASRLLAGGHNEQF
TRBV5-4 | 12 | ASSPSLAKNIQY
TRBV9 | 12 | ASSVSLDNSPLH
TRBV27 | 13 | ASSLWGQKQETQY
TRBV18 | 12 | ASSPGTEFDEQY
TRBV19 | 14 | ASSIVGGYSNQPQH
TRBV6-5 | 13 | ASMPLGQGVHEQY
TRBV4-3 | 13 | ASSQGQGRGTEAF
TRBV6-5 | 11 | ATHRDSNQPQH
TRBV7-6 | 11 | ASSSGQDAGYT
TRBV30 | 11 | AWRIQGNEKLF
TRBV3-1/TRBV3-2 | 14 | ASSQEGGLWGNTIY
TRBV20-1 | 14 | SASGPRGREQYEQY
TRBV6-4 | 12 | ASRPEQGSYGYT
TRBV19 | 12 | ASSIESSTDTQY
TRBV27 | 12 | ASSFQREHNEQF
TRBV7-9 | 14 | ASSSTGTRTNTEAF
TRBV20-1 | 12 | SASRDSSGNTIY
TRBV19 | 13 | ASRAGTNINYGYT
TRBV19 | 10 | ASSIDSQPQH
TRBV7-9 | 17 | ASSYRTSGKVWDLETQY
TRBV4-1 | 9 | ASSSTTRQY
TRBV6-1 | 13 | ASSEFPGHTYEQY
TRBV10-2 | 14 | ASSDSQRGVNNEQF
TRBV21-1 | 13 | ASSKVAGSQETQY
TRBV9 | 12 | ASSVGTVNEKLF
TRBV19 | 11 | ATSRQVRNTIY
TRBV10-3 | 12 | AIKMSGSIDTQY
TRBV19 | 14 | ASSSSGTSGIYEQF
TRBV4-2 | 14 | ASSQETDRGFSPLH
TRBV27 | 15 | ASRPRVGGSLNYGYT
TRBV7-3 | 13 | ASSLTSGSRDTQY